Detailed here is one TCR beta chain. No cognate antigen has been identified for it. No clone much larger than this one lies a single base away; base qualities are absent. These data belong to a study of cytomegalovirus exposure and HLA in healthy donors (dated by TCRdb to the late 2010s). For the study in its entirety: According to an earlier analysis of 587 of the donors, some 170 million T cells yielded 95 million to 140 million unique TCR beta sequences and approximately 280 Gb of sequence data. Typing coverage varied by locus: about 629-640 donors for A, B, C, DRB1 and DQB1; some 520 for DQA1; nearly 610 for DPA1; approximately 490 for DPB1. Along with the approximately 700-subject first cohort, a separate validation cohort of over a hundred different subjects was used. A later analysis re-analyzed previously published TCR beta repertoires from about 730 donors and added high-resolution HLA genotyping to study TCR occurrence patterns. Among several hundred genotyped donors of the cohort, an average of approximately 240,000 unique TCR beta nucleotide sequences was sequenced per donor, of which about 19% were non-productive. The aim of the study was to test whether cataloging public T cell receptors could identify signatures of past pathogen exposure. Donor age, sex, ethnicity and CMV serostatus were collected together with the repertoire data. HLA typing covered class I and class II loci at four-digit resolution. Every discovery cohort repertoire had been produced on one sequencing platform. The later analysis used no new phenotypic data to find candidate immune exposures, relying instead on TCR beta sequences and their occurrence across donors. Of the approximately 400 genotyped donors, approximately 83% fell in the genetic ancestry cluster associated with self-reported Caucasian donors. Because of strong linkage in the cohort, roughly five DR-DQ haplotypes were treated as single units for association and clustering. A later genetic analysis took genome-wide SNP genotypes for about 55% of the 666 donors and used that subset as a discovery cohort. Roughly 300 gigabases of sequencing data and about 92 million unique TCR sequences made up an early release that covered approximately 650 HLA-typed donors. An earlier analysis of roughly 600 of the donors used high-throughput TCR beta sequencing to judge whether each TCR beta V gene segment behaved as functional or pseudogenic. The study used immunosequencing to profile the T cell repertoires of 666 subjects and linked those repertoires to cytomegalovirus serostatus. To predict cytomegalovirus infection status, the study combined high-throughput TCR immunosequencing, statistical association of individual TCRs with disease status, and machine learning.

The cohort consisted of 650 to 850 healthy bone marrow donors. At the time of sampling, all cohort members were nominally healthy, though unrecorded immune exposures were likely present. The donor was CMV seropositive and belonged to the group of 250 to 300 seropositive cohort members. Every donor gave a peripheral blood sample, and the peripheral blood mononuclear cells from that sample were used for TCR beta sequencing. Genomic DNA was extracted from the blood cell samples with the Qiagen DNeasy Blood Extraction Kit. Overall results and qualifications from the work: A later genetic analysis associated a missense DCLRE1C variant with V-gene and J-gene trimming of TCR beta chains, and an independent cohort replicated the association. Linkage disequilibrium might explain the correlated functional status among segregating V segments, but an unknown experimental factor could not be excluded. A group of highly shared sequence variants was considered likely to be a technical artifact of the sequencing pipeline. A later genetic analysis reported fewer N-insertions in productive TCRs among donors in an Asian-associated ancestry cluster than the approximately 700-donor mean. A later analysis associated 15,000 to 20,000 TCR beta sequences with specific HLA alleles at a false discovery rate of 0.05. In this cohort, only TCR beta chains were sequenced, and detectable features were limited by the absence of alpha or paired-chain data. The study gave a list of roughly 150 TCR beta chains associated with cytomegalovirus. The authors suggested that the approach could potentially be extended to other disease states and immunological phenotypes. Because HLA typing was missing for some donors at each locus, association tests included only the typed subset. When HLA alleles, especially DR and DQ, strongly co-occurred, attributing TCR associations to individual alleles was difficult. Presence/absence analyses assumed roughly uniform sequencing depth across donors, an assumption that may not hold. Most CMV-associated TCR beta chains appeared to be HLA-restricted in a later analysis, and the HLA associations seemed to be driven largely by CMV exposure. CMV serostatus was the only immune exposure information available for the cohort. In a later analysis, HLA-associated TCR beta chains showed more clonal expansion and lower generation probabilities than non-associated chains that were equally common. According to a later analysis, TCR association rates differed among HLA loci, with DRB1 alleles showing the most associated TCRs and HLA-C alleles showing the fewest. The earlier analysis of 587 of the donors excluded approximately 15 rarely observed V segments, including chromosome 9 orphons, because counts were too low. Broadly in line with IMGT annotations, most TCR beta V segments showed up in productive rearrangements about 87% or about 30% of the time in an earlier analysis of 587 of the donors. Three of the identified cytomegalovirus-associated TCR beta chains were confirmed in vitro to be specific for cytomegalovirus antigens. In both the original and validation cohorts, the classifier was reported to diagnose cytomegalovirus status with high specificity and sensitivity. In a later analysis, several top co-occurrence clusters were reported to appear linked to parvovirus B19, influenza, CMV and Epstein-Barr virus. A further reported finding was that TCR beta sequences accurately predicted the HLA-A and HLA-B alleles for most subjects in the first cohort. Across donors, most TCR sequences were observed very rarely, whereas some public TCRs were present in many individuals.

Libraries were built with the immunoSEQ multiplex PCR assay. A mixture of 60 forward primers for TCR Vbeta segments and 13 reverse primers for TCR Jbeta segments was used in the multiplex PCR. The CDR3 region of rearranged TCR beta genes was amplified from genomic DNA by a multiplex PCR assay. The Illumina HiSeq System was used to sequence the amplified TCR beta libraries as 87-base-pair reads. For the original study's pipeline: A later analysis tallied approximately 87 million unique TCR beta chains across the approximately 670 repertoires, and 10 million to 11 million of those chains were shared by two or more donors. To remove PCR and sequencing errors, raw reads were error-corrected and collapsed into unique sequences using a nearest-neighbor algorithm that merged closely related sequences. To assign V, D and J gene segments, CDR3 sequences were aligned to IMGT reference sequences. For a sequence to be retained, a match of at least six nucleotides to both a V gene segment and a J gene segment was required. A rearrangement counted as productive if the CDR3 had no stop codons and remained in frame with V and J, and every other rearrangement counted as non-productive. CDR3 was defined according to IMGT convention as the region running from the second conserved V-encoded cysteine to the conserved J-encoded phenylalanine. Sequences without an unambiguous match to a single V gene segment were excluded from the earlier analysis of approximately 560 of the donors. An earlier analysis of several hundred of the donors called V segments functional above 56.7% productive rearrangements and segregating when the between-donor standard deviation exceeded 5%. A statistical classification framework was developed to diagnose cytomegalovirus status using the catalog of TCR beta chain sequences. A later analysis assigned V and J genes by comparing TCR nucleotide sequences with IMGT/GENE-DB human TR gene sequences. The TCRdist pipeline was used in a later analysis to assign CDR3 sequences and most-parsimonious VDJ recombination scenarios. In a later analysis, every TCR beta chain was defined by the combination of its CDR3 amino acid sequence and its V-gene family, and reads without a unique V-gene family were dropped. A later analysis removed roughly 590 highly shared, low-generation-probability nucleotide sequences to deal with suspected cross-contamination and a sequencing artifact. In a later analysis, a clonal expansion index for each public chain was calculated from normalized within-repertoire ranks of inferred template counts. In a later analysis, generation probabilities were computed using a VDJ recombination model fitted to out-of-frame rearrangements, and the results were checked against IGoR. In a later analysis, TCR-TCR, TCR-HLA and TCR-CMV co-occurrence was scored with hypergeometric tests, and a repertoire-size bias correction was applied to TCR pairs. In a later analysis, false discovery rates were estimated by permuting HLA or CMV assignments 20 times. In a later analysis, co-occurring TCRs were grouped using DBSCAN, with TCRdist sequence similarity added in when clustering inside HLA-allele-positive subsets. For co-occurrence clustering, repertoires with fewer than 30,000 or more than 120,000 public chains were excluded, along with roughly 5 repertoires with anomalous nucleotide sharing. TCRdb carries this immuneACCESS record with in-frame sequences only. Its versions omit some clonotypes, under half of them owing to an unresolved V gene in the studies checked, with the rest unexplained. V and J calls plus clone size are reproduced from that table; the DNA served to infer D and trimming. The sample table shows some 190,000 clones, and roughly 77% are seen once. The ten largest make up about 4.4% of the sample.

This TCR came from a man aged 30-40 years in good health and CMV-seropositive. The sequenced sample was PBMCs.

CDR3 sequence: CASSLWGTGATNEKLFF. The sequence in DNA is TGTGCCAGCAGCTTATGGGGGACAGGGGCCACTAATGAAAAACTGTTTTTT. This chain is built from TRBV7-9 and TRBJ1-4; TRBD1 agrees with 10 junctional bases. Compared with germline, V lacks 2 bases and J lacks 2 bases; bases without a gene match: 5. Including cysteine and phenylalanine, the CDR3 has 17 amino acids. The DNA shown is the 51-base CDR3, in frame from base 1. The germline V gene (reference sequence) sets CDR1 to SEHNR and CDR2 to FQNEAQ. With all but the CDR3 taken from the reference TRBV7-9 and TRBJ1-4 genes, the full variable domain is: DTGVSQNPRHKITKRGQNVTFRCDPISEHNRLYWYRQTLGQGPEFLTYFQNEAQLEKSRLLSDRFSAERPKGSFSTLEIQRTEQGDSAMYLCASSLWGTGATNEKLFFGSGTQLSVL.